This entry lists 10 T cell receptor beta chains sequenced from one sample in a study of blood T cell repertoires in COVID-19. Method: immunoSEQ multiplex PCR; TCRdb's copy keeps in-frame clones and lacks some. In the table there are fewer than 200,000 clones, approximately 87% of which are singletons. Sequencing was carried out using peripheral blood. The receptors were gathered from a woman between 18 and 30 years old who had recovered from COVID-19.

The chain has TRBV4-3 and TRBJ2-1; no firm D call. In germline, CDR1 is LGHNA, CDR2 YSLEER. The CDR3 has 17 residues. Trimming removed 4 bases at V and 4 bases at J, with 20 bases between. CDR3 nucleotide sequence: TGCGCCAGCAGCCTCGTCTGGAACGTTCTGGAGTACAATGAGCAGTTCTTC. It translates to CASSLVWNVLEYNEQFF.

The CDR3 sequence is CASKRTAFYGYTF. The CDR3 bases are TGTGCCAGCAAACGGACAGCTTTCTATGGCTACACCTTC. V gene TRBV28 combines with J gene TRBJ1-2; D is perhaps TRBD1 (6 bases). From germline, CDR1 is MDHEN and CDR2 SYDVKM. The CDR3 runs to 13 residues. With 7 bases removed from V and 4 bases from J, the gap between germline ends came to 13 bases.

The chain recombines TRBV4-3 with TRBJ1-4, with unresolved D. V was clipped by 0 bases and J by 0 bases, with 5 bases between them. Germline V CDR1 and CDR2: LGHNA, YSLEER. The CDR3 extends over 15 amino acids. CDR3 sequence reads: CASSQDTATNEKLFF. CDR3 bases: TGCGCCAGCAGCCAAGATACTGCAACTAATGAAAAACTGTTTTTT.

V usage is TRBV2 and J usage is TRBJ1-5; 7 positions agree with TRBD1. There are 15 residues in the CDR3. The germline V gene encodes CDR1 SNHLY and CDR2 FYNNEI. The J segment lost 0 bases and the V segment lost 6 bases, leaving 5 bases of the junction unmatched. CDR3: CASRRTGNSNQPQHF. The CDR3 bases are TGTGCCAGCAGGAGGACAGGAAATAGCAATCAGCCCCAGCATTTT.

The V call is TRBV14, the J call TRBJ2-3; D is perhaps TRBD2 (5 bases). This CDR3 is 13 amino acids long. Germline assignment: CDR1 SGHDN and CDR2 FVKESK. V was cut by 1 base and J by 4 bases, with 6 bases left in between. CDR3 nucleotide sequence: TGTGCCAGCAGCCAAGCCGGGGCAGATACGCAGTATTTT. It codes for CASSQAGADTQYF.

The chain carries TRBV9 and TRBJ2-3; the match to TRBD2 covers 8 bases. Looked up from germline, CDR1 is SGDLS and CDR2 is YYNGEE. The CDR3 runs to 15 residues. V lost 0 bases, J lost 4 bases, and 4 bases stayed unmatched. CDR3 sequence: CASSVAIAGSDTQYF. CDR3 DNA: TGTGCCAGCAGCGTAGCAATAGCGGGGTCAGATACGCAGTATTTT.

The chain employs TRBV7-3 and TRBJ2-3; tentatively, D is TRBD2 (6 bases). V shed 2 bases and J shed 1 base, with 13 bases lying between them. The CDR3 is 16 amino acids. The germline V gene encodes CDR1 SGHTA and CDR2 FQGTGA. CDR3 protein: CASSLLGVAGTDTQYF. CDR3 DNA sequence: TGTGCCAGCAGCTTACTTGGGGTAGCGGGCACAGATACGCAGTATTTT.

This chain uses TRBV27 with TRBJ2-5, with TRBD2 matching 12 bases. The trim removed 4 bases at V and 5 bases at J, leaving 14 bases unmatched. Germline V gene lookup returns CDR1 MNHEY and CDR2 SMNVEV (reference sequence). The CDR3 consists of 18 residues. CDR3 protein: CASSSWMPSGRAEETQYF. The CDR3 region has the DNA TGTGCCAGCAGTTCTTGGATGCCTAGCGGGAGGGCGGAGGAGACCCAGTACTTC.

The chain has TRBV5-4 and TRBJ2-7; 7 nucleotides match TRBD1. This CDR3 is 14 amino acids long. Germline-derived CDR1 and CDR2 are SGHNT and YYREEE (reference sequence). V shed 4 bases, J shed 0 bases, and the junction held 4 bases outside the gene matches. In DNA form, the CDR3 reads TGTGCCAGCAGCCCCGGGACAGACTCCTACGAGCAGTACTTC. Translating gives CASSPGTDSYEQYF.

The chain carries TRBV30 and TRBJ2-1, with 8 positions matching TRBD1. Trimming cost V 3 bases and J 9 bases; bases outside gene matches: 7. The CDR3 runs to 13 residues. CDR1 and CDR2 (germline): GTSNPN, SVGIG (reference sequence). CDR3 coding DNA: TGTGCCTGGAGCGTCGGACAGGGCGGTGAGCAGTTCTTC. It codes for CAWSVGQGGEQFF.